The present T cell receptor beta chain was sequenced within a study of blood T cell repertoires in COVID-19. Across about two dozen US areas, participants ranged in age from roughly 18 to 95 years. Cohort 3 recovered donors had two negative PCRs, clearance, or symptom resolution. As originally analysed: Estimation of nucleated cell counts was performed using reference gene primer amplification. Data came from immunoSEQ multiplex PCR; TCRdb stores just in-frame clones and leaves some out. That table furnishes V, J and clone size, whereas the DNA furnished D and trimming. The repertoire consists of under 150,000 clones, with 75% to 80% occurring once and the leading ten covering around 2.9%. The germline CDR1 and CDR2 sequences are PRHDT and FYEKMQ (reference sequence). CDR3 length equals 15 residues. After removal of 5 bases from V and 3 bases from J, the junction contained 9 bases not matched to a gene.

The chain combines TRBV13 with TRBJ2-7; TRBD1 aligns across 8 bases. Source material: PBMCs or T cells enriched from blood (not recorded which). The clonotype comes from a woman in her fifties or sixties who had recovered from COVID-19. Here the CDR3 DNA reads TGTGCCAGCAGCCCAACGACAGGGGACGACTACGAGCAGTACTTC. Translated: CASSPTTGDDYEQYF.